This T cell receptor (beta chain) was captured in a study of tumor-infiltrating lymphocytes in primary liver carcinoma. About the study: Samples gave roughly 3.65 to 7.13 million productive TCRbeta reads, similar across tissue types. The study, taken as a whole, reports: Among the pair types, tumor region pairs showed more overlap than tumor-adjacent and tumor-blood pairs. Compared with blood, tumor repertoires held significantly more in their top 250 clones.

Using a constant-region primer together with ProtoScript II reverse transcriptase, TCR beta cDNA was made from 500 to 650 ng of total RNA. Three-round nested multiplex PCR performed with slightly modified ARM-PCR produced the TCR beta libraries. Amplification in the first two PCR rounds was performed using TRBV1-TRBV30 forward primers and a C-beta reverse primer for approximately 10 cycles each. TCRdb re-analysed the multiplex PCR reads in MiXCR, keeping a single row per CDR3 protein. The table shows tens of thousands of distinct CDR3 sequences, with roughly 80% occurring only once. CDR3 size: 16 residues. Germline-derived CDR1 and CDR2 are MGHRA and YSYEKL. Between roughly 20 and 31 mg of unsorted bulk tissue served as the source from which RNA and DNA were co-extracted. To note about this clonotype: Its antigen is currently unknown. The junction shows a germline mismatch at one end, possibly a read error.

The source is a woman in her thirties with primary liver carcinoma and hepatitis B virus infection. The chain joins TRBV4-1 to TRBJ2-3; 7 positions match TRBD2. Sample: tumor-adjacent normal liver tissue. CDR3 coding DNA: TGCGCCATCAGCCCCACAGTGCTAGCGGGCACAGATACGCAGTATTTT. Protein sequence: CAISPTVLAGTDTQYF.